Each of the 5 T cell receptor beta chains below was sequenced from the same sample in a study of cytomegalovirus exposure and HLA in healthy donors. Both 60 Vbeta primers and 13 Jbeta primers went into the PCR. Here immunoSEQ multiplex PCR was the method, and the copy in TCRdb shows in-frame clones only, minus some. The sample yields fewer than 250,000 clones, 65% to 80% seen once. The specimen sequenced was PBMCs. The receptors derive from a man aged 25 to 40 in good health and CMV-seropositive.

The sample holds one count of this clone. This chain connects TRBV9 to TRBJ1-1; 11 bases are a match to TRBD1. Per the germline V gene, CDR1 is SGDLS and CDR2 is YYNGEE. V lost 2 bases and J lost 4; bases outside the gene matches: 7. This CDR3 spans 16 amino acids. CDR3 nucleotides: TGTGCCAGCAGCGTCGGACAGGGGGCGCTAAGCACTGAAGCTTTCTTT. Translation: CASSVGQGALSTEAFF. Complete variable domain (other parts from reference TRBV9 and TRBJ1-1): DSGVTQTPKHLITATGQRVTLRCSPRSGDLSVYWYQQSLDQGLQFLIQYYNGEERAKGNILERFSAQQFPDLHSELNLSSLELGDSALYFCASSVGQGALSTEAFFGQGTRLTVV.

This chain connects TRBV28 to TRBJ1-2; D may be TRBD1 (5 bases). The CDR3 contains 12 residues. V was clipped by 4 bases and J by 12 bases, with 15 bases between them. Germline V gene data show CDR1 as MDHEN and CDR2 as SYDVKM. The CDR3 region is CASSSVGAGHTF. CDR3 nucleotides: TGTGCCAGCAGTTCGGTTGGGGCCGGCCACACCTTC.

V gene TRBV9 combines with J gene TRBJ1-1, with D possibly TRBD1 on 5 matching bases. Germline-derived CDR1 and CDR2 are SGDLS and YYNGEE. The CDR3 length is 15 residues. Trimming shortened V by 6 bases and J by 1 base, and 16 bases separated the two germline ends. The CDR3 DNA follows: TGTGCCAGCACTCCTTCACCGACAGCGAACACTGAAGCTTTCTTT. As protein: CASTPSPTANTEAFF.

This clone was observed a handful of times. The chain carries TRBV30 and TRBJ2-7, with TRBD1 as a possible D gene (6 bases). V was trimmed by 7 bases and J by 11 bases, leaving 21 bases between them. The germline CDR1 and CDR2 sequences are GTSNPN and SVGIG (reference sequence). The length of the CDR3 is 12 residues. This CDR3 reads CALTVSGAMEYF. CDR3 DNA sequence: TGTGCCTTAACGGTGTCAGGGGCAATGGAGTACTTC.

The J gene is TRBJ2-1, the V gene TRBV19; possibly TRBD1 for D (7 bases). Germline V lookup: CDR1 LNHDA, CDR2 SQIVND (reference sequence). The CDR3 has 16 amino acids. V was cut by 5 bases and J by 2 bases, with 16 bases left in between. The CDR3 spells CASSSKSGGPYNEQFF. The CDR3 DNA follows: TGTGCCAGTAGTTCCAAGTCAGGGGGGCCCTACAATGAGCAGTTCTTC.